This TCR beta chain was identified during a study of graft-versus-host responses after intestinal transplantation. The overall study: The transplants performed in recipients were multivisceral, liver-intestinal, or isolated intestinal. Each recipient received anti-thymocyte globulin induction, then tacrolimus and steroids for three to four years.

Using immunoSEQ multiplex PCR, the repertoire was profiled, and TCRdb retains in-frame clones only, with some absent. Here the sample spans around 100,000 clones, more than 85% being singletons. About this clone: The antigen is not known.

Study findings and constraints: Where graft-donor T cell macrochimerism was present, patients had high graft-versus-host to host-versus-graft clonal ratios in allografts. Analysis identified GvH clones in recipient marrow, with some appearing first in ileum or blood.

Looked up from germline, CDR1 is MNHEY and CDR2 is SMNVEV (reference sequence). CDR3 length: 15 residues. J was trimmed by 8 bases and V by 2 bases; bases with no gene match: 11. The sequence was collected from a human donor who was the organ donor for an intestinal transplant. This chain joins TRBV27 and TRBJ1-1, with TRBD1 identical over 7 bases. The sample was unstimulated CD8+ T cells sorted from spleen or lymph node cells, taken before transplant. The CDR3 region has the DNA TGTGCCAGCAGTTTAGACGGAGGGGGCGTCACCGAAGCTTTCTTT. Translated, it gives CASSLDGGGVTEAFF.